The next 29 T cell receptor beta chains were all read from a single sample in a study of tumor-infiltrating lymphocytes in primary liver carcinoma. TCR beta cDNA came from roughly 0.45 ug total RNA, primed with a constant-region primer. Three nested multiplex PCR rounds of slightly modified ARM-PCR generated TCR beta libraries. The first two PCR rounds used TRBV1-TRBV30 forward primers with a C-beta reverse primer, 9 to 10 cycles each. TCRdb reprocessed the multiplex PCR reads with MiXCR, giving one entry per CDR3 protein. This sample carries around 19,000 distinct CDR3 sequences, roughly 80% of them seen once, and the ten largest clones take almost 40%. Investigators took RNA and DNA out together from 20-30 mg of unsorted bulk tissue. The sample comprised liver tumor tissue from sampling region 4. Subset described: tumor region T4, right-lateral pole. The receptors shown here come from a woman younger than 45 with primary liver carcinoma and hepatitis B virus infection.

With regard to this clonotype: One end of the junction fails to match germline, which may point to a read error. The CDR3 nucleotides are TGTGCCAGCAGCACGAGGGAGACGTCGAGCATAGATACGCATTATTTT. The encoded protein is CASSTRETSSIDTHYF. The V gene is TRBV11-2, the J gene TRBJ2-3; D might be TRBD2 (5 bases). CDR3 length: 16 amino acids. From germline, CDR1 is SGHAT and CDR2 FQNNGV.

The count of this clonotype is one. One end of the junction fails to match germline, which may point to a read error. The chain uses TRBV11-2 and TRBJ1-1; TRBD1 is a possible D gene (6 bases). Germline CDR1 reads SGHAT; CDR2 reads FQNNGV. The CDR3 loop spans 20 amino acids. The CDR3: CASSSRDMGRKKWSNTEAFF. The CDR3 DNA follows: TGTGCCAGTAGCTCTCGGGACATGGGGCGCAAGAAGTGGAGTAACACTGAAGCTTTCTTT.

Worth noting for this clonotype: At one end, the junction sequence differs from germline, possibly due to a read error. The chain joins TRBV5-5 to TRBJ2-4, with TRBD1 as a possible D gene (6 bases). The CDR3 has 12 residues. Per the germline V gene, CDR1 is SGHKS and CDR2 is YYEKEE (reference sequence). The CDR3 nucleotides read TGTGCCAGCATCTCCCATCCGGGACAACAGTATTTC. It encodes CASISHPGQQYF.

As concerns this clonotype: Lacking the conserved final phenylalanine or tryptophan, this CDR3 likely reflects a read error. The chain joins TRBV4-3 to TRBJ2-1; a possible D gene is TRBD2 (6 bases). Per the germline V gene, CDR1 is LGHNA and CDR2 is YSLEER. This CDR3 has 16 residues. CDR3 amino acids: CANSQDAGNSYNEQFY. DNA for the CDR3: TGCGCCAACAGCCAAGATGCGGGAAACTCCTACAATGAGCAGTTCTAC.

This clonotype has a count of ten or more. The chain is built from TRBV5-1 and TRBJ2-3, with 7 bases aligning to TRBD2. From germline, CDR1 is SGHRS and CDR2 YFSETQ. CDR3 length equals 15 residues. V lost 4 bases, J lost 6 bases, and 11 bases stayed unmatched. CDR3 in DNA: TGCGCCAGCAGCAAAACCTGGCGGGAGTACGATACGCAGTATTTT. Translation gives CASSKTWREYDTQYF.

This clonotype was recorded once. The chain has TRBV7-8 and TRBJ1-1; D gene uncertain. Germline lookup yields CDR1 SGHVS and CDR2 FQNEAQ. CDR3 length equals 14 residues. Trimming took off 0 bases at V and 3 bases at J, with 8 bases between the two ends. The CDR3 loop reads CASSLASGYTEAFF. CDR3 DNA: TGTGCCAGCAGCTTAGCGAGTGGGTACACTGAAGCTTTCTTT. The full variable domain, with the rest looked up from reference TRBV7-8 and TRBJ1-1, is GAGVSQSPRYKVAKRGQDVALRCDPISGHVSLFWYQQALGQGPEFLTYFQNEAQLDKSGLPSDRFFAERPEGSVSTLKIQRTQQEDSAVYLCASSLASGYTEAFFGQGTRLTVV.

About this clonotype itself: No conserved phenylalanine or tryptophan ends this CDR3, so it is likely a read error. The chain employs TRBV11-2 and TRBJ1-4, with D possibly matching TRBD1 (5 bases). This CDR3 is built from 12 residues. Trimming stripped 6 bases from V and 13 bases from J, with 15 bases between. The germline V gene has CDR1 SGHAT and CDR2 FQNNGV. CDR3 DNA sequence: TGTGCCAGCAGAACCTGGGGGGGAAGACTGTTTTTG. This translates into CASRTWGGRLFL.

About this clonotype itself: One junction end does not reproduce the germline sequence, and a read error may be involved. V and J are TRBV11-2 and TRBJ1-1; 12 nucleotides line up with TRBD1. The CDR3 is 20 residues long. Germline lookup yields CDR1 SGHAT and CDR2 FQNNGV. The CDR3 nucleotides are TGTGCCAACAGCGCTTGGGACAGGGGGCGTAAGAGGTGGAGTAACACTAAAGCTTTCTTT. It specifies CANSAWDRGRKRWSNTKAFF. Based on the CDR3 plus reference TRBV11-2 and TRBJ1-1, the full variable domain is EAGVAQSPRYKIIEKRQSVAFWCNPISGHATLYWYQQILGQGPKLLIQFQNNGVVDDSQLPKDRFSAERLKGVDSTLKIQPAKLEDSAVYLCANSAWDRGRKRWSNTKAFFGQGTRLTVV.

Details on this clonotype: A read error may produce the germline difference seen at one junction end. The V and J genes are TRBV11-1 and TRBJ2-2, with 7 bases aligning to TRBD2. CDR1 and CDR2 (germline): SGHAT, FQDESV (reference sequence). The CDR3 runs to 16 residues. The CDR3 region is CVSGRVMAGVSGELFF. CDR3 nucleotides: TGTGTCAGCGGAAGGGTTATGGCGGGAGTGTCCGGGGAGCTGTTTTTT.

In regard to this clonotype: Germline is not matched at one junction end, which may reflect a read error. The V call is TRBV12-3 or TRBV12-4, the J call TRBJ2-1; 11 nucleotides line up with TRBD2. The CDR3 is made up of 15 amino acids. CDR3 coding DNA: TGCGCCAGCAGCCTGTCCGGGACTAGCGGACTTGTGCTGTTCTTC. Translation: CASSLSGTSGLVLFF.

To note about this clonotype: One junction end disagrees with the germline gene, perhaps due to a read error. The chain employs TRBV5-1 and TRBJ2-5; D is tentatively TRBD1 or TRBD2 (5 bases each). Germline CDR1 and CDR2: SGHRS and YFSETQ. The CDR3 covers 15 residues. The CDR3: CASTFNGPPQGTQCF. The DNA for the CDR3 is TGCGCCAGCACCTTCAACGGTCCCCCGCAAGGGACCCAGTGCTTC. The full variable domain, completed using reference TRBV5-1 and TRBJ2-5, is KAGVTQTPRYLIKTRGQQVTLSCSPISGHRSVSWYQQTPGQGLQFLFEYFSETQRNKGNFPGRFSGRQFSNSRSEMNVSTLELGDSALYLCASTFNGPPQGTQCFGPGTRLLVL.

Concerning this clonotype itself: At one end, the junction sequence differs from germline, possibly due to a read error. V gene TRBV7-8 combines with J gene TRBJ2-7; weak D call: TRBD1 (6 bases). Per germline, CDR1 SGHVS and CDR2 FQNEAQ. The CDR3 spans 12 residues. CDR3 sequence: CVSSSGAKVLYF. CDR3 DNA: TGTGTCAGCAGCTCAGGGGCGAAAGTGCTGTACTTC.

V is TRBV7-8 and J is TRBJ2-3; 10 bases line up with TRBD2. In germline, CDR1 is SGHVS, CDR2 FQNEAQ. CDR3 length: 17 residues. Trimming removed 5 bases from V and 6 bases from J; junction bases left unmatched: 14. In nucleotides, the CDR3 is TGTGCCAGCAGCATATGGCAGCTAGCGGGAGTAAGGGATACGCAGTATTTT. Its protein is CASSIWQLAGVRDTQYF. The variable domain in full, completed from reference TRBV7-8 and TRBJ2-3, reads GAGVSQSPRYKVAKRGQDVALRCDPISGHVSLFWYQQALGQGPEFLTYFQNEAQLDKSGLPSDRFFAERPEGSVSTLKIQRTQQEDSAVYLCASSIWQLAGVRDTQYFGPGTRLTVL.

In its sample, this clonotype was seen a few times. The CDR3 end shows no conserved phenylalanine or tryptophan, and so a read error is likely. The chain links TRBV6-6 to TRBJ2-7, with unresolved D. Germline V CDR1 and CDR2: MNHNY, SVGAGI (reference sequence). Trimming took off 6 bases at V and 7 bases at J, with 19 bases between the two ends. The CDR3 runs to 14 residues. The CDR3 region is CASRPRSQAREQYL. CDR3 nucleotide sequence: TGTGCCAGCAGACCTAGGAGCCAGGCCCGGGAGCAGTACCTC.

This clonotype was counted at least ten times. The gene calls are TRBV7-9 and TRBJ1-2; D is perhaps TRBD1 (5 bases). The CDR3 is 15 amino acids. Germline loops: CDR1 SEHNR, CDR2 FQNEAQ (reference sequence). Trimming removed 5 bases from V and 7 bases from J, with 20 bases in between. The CDR3 region has the DNA TGTGCCAGCAGCCCCAGCGGGGACCGCATAATTGGCTACACCTTC. Its translation is CASSPSGDRIIGYTF.

As regards this clonotype: The junction departs from the called germline gene at one end, perhaps through a read error. The J gene is TRBJ2-2, the V gene TRBV11-1, with 7 bases lining up with TRBD2. Germline V gene sequence: CDR1 SGHAT, CDR2 FQDESV (reference sequence). CDR3 length equals 16 residues. The CDR3 protein is CATSRVMAGVSGVLFF. Written as DNA, the CDR3 is TGTGCCACTAGCAGGGTTATGGCGGGAGTGTCCGGGGTGCTGTTTTTT. Full variable domain (rest looked up from reference TRBV11-1 and TRBJ2-2): EAEVAQSPRYKITEKSQAVAFWCDPISGHATLYWYRQILGQGPELLVQFQDESVVDDSQLPKDRFSAERLKGVDSTLKIQPAELGDSAMYLCATSRVMAGVSGVLFFGEGSRLTVL.

Regarding this clonotype: The missing conserved phenylalanine or tryptophan at the end of this CDR3 makes a read error likely. The J gene is TRBJ2-2, the V gene TRBV6-5, with 8 bases lining up with TRBD1. This CDR3 is built from 15 residues. Germline values: CDR1 MNHEY, CDR2 SVGAGI. Here the CDR3 reads CASCPRTGFTGELFY. The CDR3 nucleotides are TGTGCCAGCTGTCCGCGGACAGGGTTCACCGGAGAGCTGTTTTAT.

Worth noting for this clonotype: One base away lies a much larger clone, so this may be a sequencing read error. V gene TRBV28 combines with J gene TRBJ2-3, with unresolved D. The CDR3 consists of 14 residues. CDR1 and CDR2 from the germline V gene are MDHEN and SYDVKM. V lost 5 bases and J 8 bases, leaving 17 bases between the germline ends. CDR3 nucleotide sequence: TGTGCCAGCAGTCCTTATTCCCATTTAGTTACGCAGTATTTT. Its translation: CASSPYSHLVTQYF.

Comment on this clonotype: The junction shows a germline mismatch at one end, possibly a read error. V gene TRBV11-2 combines with J gene TRBJ1-4; D unresolved. The V gene's germline CDR1 is SGHAT and CDR2 FQNNGV. This CDR3 has 12 amino acids. The CDR3 DNA sequence: TGCGCCAGCAGCCCCTCGCGGGGAAAACTGTTTTTT. Translation: CASSPSRGKLFF.

Notes on this clonotype: At one boundary the junction diverges from the germline segment, which might be a read error. This sequence joins TRBV4-3 and TRBJ1-2, with D uncertain. The CDR3 consists of 14 residues. Germline CDR1 and CDR2: LGHNA and YSLEER. The CDR3 coding sequence is TGCGCAAGCAATGCTGAGTTGGAGATCTATGGCTACACCTTC. Translated, it gives CASNAELEIYGYTF.

The chain employs TRBV7-9 and TRBJ2-7, with TRBD2 identical over 10 bases. This CDR3 region has 16 residues. The trim removed 7 bases at V and 7 bases at J, leaving 16 bases unmatched. Germline V lookup: CDR1 SEHNR, CDR2 FQNEAQ (reference sequence). The CDR3, as DNA: TGTGCCAGCAACCACACACTAGAGCGGGAGGGTTTTGAGCAGTACTTC. Residues: CASNHTLEREGFEQYF.

With respect to this clonotype: The junction shows a germline mismatch at one end, possibly a read error. The gene calls are TRBV11-2 and TRBJ1-4; D not resolved. The CDR3 is made up of 12 amino acids. Germline V gives CDR1 SGHAT, CDR2 FQNNGV. The CDR3: CASSPWGGKLLF. The CDR3 nucleotides are TGTGCTAGCAGCCCCTGGGGTGGAAAACTGTTATTT.

Concerning this clonotype: One end of the junction fails to match germline, which may point to a read error. The chain uses TRBV4-3 and TRBJ2-1; a weak D match, TRBD2 (6 bases). The CDR3 runs to 16 residues. Germline CDR1 is LGHNA and CDR2 is YSLEER. CDR3 bases: TGCGCCGGCAGCCAAAATGCGGGAAGTTCCTACAATGAGCAGTTCTTC. Amino acid sequence: CAGSQNAGSSYNEQFF.

With regard to this clonotype: Because the CDR3 is missing its conserved closing phenylalanine or tryptophan, this is likely a read error. No DNA is shown, since the ends of the CDR3 on it are uncertain; the CDR3 is the one TCRdb lists. This chain uses TRBV7-8 with TRBJ2-5; TRBD1, the D gene given by the table, was not confirmed from the DNA. Germline loops: CDR1 SGHVS, CDR2 FQNEAQ. The CDR3 spans 15 residues, counting both ends. CDR3 sequence reads: CASSLEGADRDTQCL.

Concerning this clonotype itself: The conserved closing phenylalanine or tryptophan is absent in this CDR3, likely reflecting a read error. The rearrangement joins TRBV5-5 to TRBJ2-7; TRBD2 is a possible D gene (5 bases). The V end was cut by 2 bases, the J end by 6 bases, with 15 bases between. The CDR3 is 14 amino acids. Per germline, CDR1 SGHKS and CDR2 YYEKEE (reference sequence). The CDR3 is CASSFEQTICEQYS. The CDR3 DNA sequence: TGTGCCAGCAGCTTCGAGCAGACTATCTGCGAGCAGTACTCC.

This clonotype was observed a single time. No conserved phenylalanine or tryptophan is present at the end of the CDR3, so a read error is the likely explanation. V gene TRBV12-3 or TRBV12-4 combines with J gene TRBJ1-2; 7 positions match TRBD1. V was pared by 3 bases and J by 9 bases, with 19 bases of the junction left unmatched. CDR3 size: 17 residues. The CDR3 DNA reads TGTGCCAGCAGTTTGACCGGGACGCAGGACAGGAATTATCGCTACACCTCC. As protein: CASSLTGTQDRNYRYTS.

To note about this clonotype: A junction end diverges from the germline sequence, so it may reflect a read error. The chain uses TRBV4-3 and TRBJ1-2, with D uncertain. The CDR3 has 14 residues. The V gene's germline CDR1 is LGHNA and CDR2 YSLEER. The CDR3 reads CASNAVLEIYGYTF. The CDR3 DNA is TGTGCCAGTAACGCTGTGTTGGAGATCTATGGCTACACCTTC.

For this clonotype: The conserved final phenylalanine or tryptophan is absent from the CDR3, which likely points to a read error. The chain employs TRBV4-2 and TRBJ1-1; D might be TRBD1 (5 bases). Germline CDR1 LGHNA, CDR2 YNFKEQ. This CDR3 region has 16 residues. The CDR3 DNA reads TGCGCCAGCAGCCCCGTCGAGGGGAGAGGGAACAATGAAGCTTTCCTT. Translated, it gives CASSPVEGRGNNEAFL.

A word on this clonotype: A junction end diverges from the germline sequence, so it may reflect a read error. V usage is TRBV4-1 and J usage is TRBJ1-1, with 7 bases identical to TRBD1. The CDR3 is 16 amino acids. From germline, CDR1 is MGHRA and CDR2 YSYEKL. The CDR3 region is CTSSQVLDRERAEAFF. As DNA, the CDR3 is TGCACCAGCAGCCAAGTTCTTGACAGGGAGCGAGCTGAAGCTTTCTTC.